This T cell receptor (beta chain) was sequenced in a study of blood T cell repertoires in COVID-19. Original data processing: Nucleated cell counts were estimated from reference gene primer amplification. Data came from immunoSEQ multiplex PCR; TCRdb stores just in-frame clones and leaves some out. The DNA gave D and trimming, while V, J and clone size come from that table. In the table there are fewer than 20,000 clones, 75% to 95% of which are singletons. The CDR3 is 15 amino acids. V lost 3 bases and J lost 5, with 16 bases in between. Per germline, CDR1 KGHSH and CDR2 LQKENI. Sequencing was performed on peripheral blood. The TCR originated in a human donor in a cohort sampled during active COVID-19. The chain has TRBV18 and TRBJ1-1; D is possibly TRBD1 (6 bases). Here the CDR3 reads CASSPSQGMVTEAFF. The CDR3 coding sequence is TGTGCCAGCTCACCGAGTCAGGGGATGGTGACTGAAGCTTTCTTT.